This entry lists 4 T cell receptor beta chains sequenced from one sample in a study of naive and memory T cell subsets. Amplification of ligated cDNA took four PCR rounds with SP2 and nested alpha and beta constant primers. TCRdb re-called the UMI-ligation and nested PCR reads through MiXCR, storing one row per CDR3 protein. Found here are tens of thousands of distinct CDR3 sequences, 6.7% of them singletons; the top ten hold 3.1%. Specified treatment: skin biopsy from PPD injection site in Mantoux-positive individual. An oligonucleotide containing a UMI was ligated to the 3' end of TCR cDNA. This material consisted of skin, taken from a tuberculin skin test site. Receptor source: an adult in good health.

The table lists this clonotype with many counts. CDR3 region: CSAKGSYEQYF. The DNA for the CDR3 is TGCAGTGCTAAGGGGAGCTACGAGCAGTACTTC. This chain uses TRBV20-1 with TRBJ2-7; the D gene could be TRBD1 or TRBD2 (5 bases each). The germline CDR1 and CDR2 sequences are DFQATT and SNEGSKA (reference sequence). Trimming cost V 4 bases and J 3 bases, with 7 bases left between them. CDR3 length equals 11 residues.

The table lists this clonotype with many counts. The chain is built from TRBV7-2 and TRBJ2-1, with D unresolved. Trimming shortened V by 3 bases and J by 0 bases, and 27 bases separated the two germline ends. The CDR3 length is 21 residues. Germline V CDR1 and CDR2: SGHTA, FQGNSA. The CDR3 sequence: CASSFPRSHRLGRSSYNEQFF. As DNA, the CDR3 is TGTGCCAGCAGCTTTCCCCGATCCCACAGACTCGGAAGGAGCTCCTACAATGAGCAGTTCTTC.

This clonotype was counted a few times. This CDR3 reads CASNPRGRDNEQFF. CDR3 sequence (DNA): TGCGCCAGTAATCCCCGGGGACGGGACAATGAGCAGTTCTTC. V gene TRBV5-1 combines with J gene TRBJ2-1, with D perhaps matching TRBD1 or TRBD2 (5 bases each). Germline CDR1 SGHRS, CDR2 YFSETQ. Trimming shortened V by 8 bases and J by 5 bases, and 17 bases separated the two germline ends. The CDR3 is made up of 14 amino acids. Together with reference TRBV5-1 and TRBJ2-1, the CDR3 gives the full variable domain: KAGVTQTPRYLIKTRGQQVTLSCSPISGHRSVSWYQQTPGQGLQFLFEYFSETQRNKGNFPGRFSGRQFSNSRSEMNVSTLELGDSALYLCASNPRGRDNEQFFGPGTRLTVL.

The CDR3: CATSRVRPGGSGNSPLHF. In nucleotides, the CDR3 is TGTGCCACCAGCAGAGTTCGCCCAGGGGGAAGTGGTAATTCACCCCTCCACTTT. The chain employs TRBV15 and TRBJ1-6; 7 positions match TRBD1. With 1 base clipped from V and 6 bases from J, the junction kept 12 bases outside the gene matches. The CDR3 runs 18 residues. Germline loops: CDR1 LNHNV, CDR2 YYDKDF (reference sequence).